These 8 T cell receptor beta chains were sequenced from one sample in a study of blood T cell repertoires in COVID-19. Clones were sequenced by immunoSEQ multiplex PCR, and TCRdb holds only the in-frame ones, with some missing. The table lists about 81,000 clones, approximately 81% of them singletons. Sample: peripheral blood. The receptors stem from a woman in her 70s with acute or convalescent COVID-19.

The sample holds a few counts of this clone. This sequence joins TRBV18 and TRBJ1-1; D gene uncertain. This CDR3 spans 13 amino acids. The V end was cut by 2 bases, the J end by 1 base, with 5 bases between. The germline gives CDR1 KGHSH, CDR2 LQKENI. The DNA of the CDR3 is TGTGCCAGCTCACCAGCAGGGAACACTGAAGCTTTCTTT. It yields the protein CASSPAGNTEAFF.

The genes are TRBV10-3 and TRBJ2-7; 9 bases fit TRBD1. Looked up from germline, CDR1 is ENHRY and CDR2 is SYGVKD. V lost 7 bases to trimming and J lost 6 bases; unmatched junction nucleotides: 7. CDR3 size: 13 residues. DNA of the CDR3: TGTGCCATCAAGGAACAGGGGGCGGTCGAGCAGTACGTC. It yields the protein CAIKEQGAVEQYV.

V gene TRBV5-1 combines with J gene TRBJ2-3; D possibly corresponds to TRBD2 (6 bases). V was shortened by 2 bases and J by 0 bases, with 10 bases between the two germline ends. The CDR3 length is 15 residues. Per germline, CDR1 SGHRS and CDR2 YFSETQ. CDR3 in DNA: TGCGCCAGCAGCTTTGCGGGGCTAAGCACAGATACGCAGTATTTT. This translates into CASSFAGLSTDTQYF.

The gene calls are TRBV6-2 or TRBV6-3 and TRBJ2-1, with TRBD1 as a possible D gene (7 bases). The CDR3 extends over 15 amino acids. V lost 2 bases and J 7 bases, leaving 15 bases between the germline ends. Germline V gene data show CDR1 as MNHEY and CDR2 as SVGEGT. CDR3 DNA sequence: TGTGCCAGCAGTTACACCCCGACAGGGAGGAATGAGCAGTTCTTC. It codes for CASSYTPTGRNEQFF.

The chain employs TRBV28 and TRBJ1-2; tentative D call: TRBD1 (6 bases). Germline V lookup: CDR1 MDHEN, CDR2 SYDVKM. The CDR3 is made up of 13 amino acids. V was clipped by 6 bases and J by 8 bases, with 16 bases between them. CDR3 residues: CASRLQGNRGYTF. Written as DNA, the CDR3 is TGTGCCAGCAGGCTACAGGGTAATAGAGGCTACACCTTC.

The chain carries TRBV5-1 and TRBJ2-1; 11 bases are a match to TRBD1. CDR1 is SGHRS and CDR2 is YFSETQ in the germline V gene. The ends lost 3 bases at V and 5 bases at J; junction bases unmatched: 7. The length of the CDR3 is 16 residues. CDR3 sequence (DNA): TGCGCCAGCAGCTCCATTGGACAGGGGGCCAACAATGAGCAGTTCTTC. This gives the protein CASSSIGQGANNEQFF.

CDR3 protein: CASSMGRTEQFF. CDR3 bases: TGTGCCAGCAGTATGGGGCGAACTGAGCAGTTCTTC. J is TRBJ2-1 and V is TRBV5-6; possible D gene TRBD1, 5 bases. The V gene lost 5 bases and the J gene lost 9 bases, with 12 bases spanning the gap. CDR1 SGHDT and CDR2 YYEEEE come from the germline V gene. The CDR3 loop spans 12 amino acids.

The chain has TRBV11-2 and TRBJ2-5, with TRBD2 matching over 12 bases. The V segment lost 0 bases and the J segment 1 base; nucleotides outside the gene matches: 12. Germline CDR1 and CDR2: SGHAT and FQNNGV. This CDR3 is 20 amino acids long. The CDR3 bases are TGTGCCAGCAGCTTAGATCTTGCTAGCGGGAGGGGCGTAGGCCAAGAGACCCAGTACTTC. Amino acid sequence: CASSLDLASGRGVGQETQYF. The whole variable domain, remainder taken from reference TRBV11-2 and TRBJ2-5, is EAGVAQSPRYKIIEKRQSVAFWCNPISGHATLYWYQQILGQGPKLLIQFQNNGVVDDSQLPKDRFSAERLKGVDSTLKIQPAKLEDSAVYLCASSLDLASGRGVGQETQYFGPGTRLLVL.